One TCR beta chain is described in this entry. Its antigen remains unknown. This specimen comes from a study of T cells in narcolepsy. The protocol was immunoSEQ multiplex PCR, while the TCRdb copy is restricted to in-frame clones and leaves out a portion. This table has about 30,000 clones, roughly 77% appearing once. Study conclusions and caveats: Same-patient CSF and blood CD4+ T cell clonotypes included HCRT-specific and TRIB2-specific autoreactive ones.

The clonotype was recovered from a human donor with narcolepsy. Sequencing was carried out using CD45RA- memory CD4+ T cells from PBMCs.

CDR3 sequence: CASTGSPGSYGYTF. The CDR3 DNA reads as TGCGCCAGCACTGGGAGTCCGGGGTCCTATGGCTACACCTTC. J is TRBJ1-2 and V is TRBV5-1; D is ambiguous. CDR3 size: 14 residues. Per germline, CDR1 SGHRS and CDR2 YFSETQ. V lost 6 bases and J 4 bases, leaving 16 bases between the germline ends.